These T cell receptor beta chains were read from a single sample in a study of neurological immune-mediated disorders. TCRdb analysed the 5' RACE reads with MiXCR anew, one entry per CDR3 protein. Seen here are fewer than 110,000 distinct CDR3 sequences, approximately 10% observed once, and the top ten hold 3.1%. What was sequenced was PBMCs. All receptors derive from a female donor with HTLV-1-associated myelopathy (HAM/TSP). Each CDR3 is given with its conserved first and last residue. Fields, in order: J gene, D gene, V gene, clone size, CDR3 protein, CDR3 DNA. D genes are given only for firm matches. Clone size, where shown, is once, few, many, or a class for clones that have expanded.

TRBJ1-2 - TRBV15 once CATSQGYGYTF TGTGCCACCAGCCAGGGTTATGGCTACACCTTC
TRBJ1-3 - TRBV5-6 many CASSTTTPRSGNTIYF TGTGCCAGCAGCACCACTACACCCCGCTCTGGAAACACCATATATTTT
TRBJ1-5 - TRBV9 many CASSAEGGNQPQHF TGTGCCAGCAGCGCCGAGGGGGGCAATCAGCCCCAGCATTTT
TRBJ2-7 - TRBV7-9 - CASSLTSEQYF TGTGCCAGCAGCTTAACTTCCGAGCAGTACTTC
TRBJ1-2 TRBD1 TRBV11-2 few CASSPFPGQGVYGYTF TGTGCCAGCAGCCCTTTCCCGGGACAGGGGGTCTATGGCTACACCTTC
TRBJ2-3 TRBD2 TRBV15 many CATSSGAGGSTDTQYF TGTGCTACCAGCAGTGGAGCGGGGGGATCCACAGATACGCAGTATTTT
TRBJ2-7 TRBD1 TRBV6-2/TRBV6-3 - CASSNDRGRSYEQYF TGTGCCAGCAGTAACGACAGGGGCCGTTCCTACGAGCAGTACTTC
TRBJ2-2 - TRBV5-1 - CASSLGVTSRELFF TGCGCCAGCAGCTTGGGGGTCACGAGCAGGGAGCTGTTTTTT
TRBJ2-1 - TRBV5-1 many CASRLTGTNEQFF TGCGCCAGCCGGTTAACAGGGACGAATGAGCAGTTCTTC
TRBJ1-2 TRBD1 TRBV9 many CASSANTGGYGYTF TGTGCCAGCAGCGCGAACACAGGGGGCTATGGCTACACCTTC
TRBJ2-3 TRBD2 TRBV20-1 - CSAVGGYPPDTQYF TGCAGTGCCGTCGGGGGGTACCCCCCAGATACGCAGTATTTT
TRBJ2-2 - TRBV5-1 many CASSPRSANTGELFF TGCGCCAGCAGCCCCAGGAGCGCGAACACCGGGGAGCTGTTTTTT
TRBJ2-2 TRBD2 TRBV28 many CASSASGGSVATGELFF TGTGCCAGCAGCGCTAGCGGGGGATCGGTAGCCACCGGGGAGCTGTTTTTT
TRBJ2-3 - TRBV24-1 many CATSDSGTDTQYF TGTGCCACCAGTGATTCGGGCACAGATACGCAGTATTTT
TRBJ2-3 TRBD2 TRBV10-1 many CASSDSGGIGTDTQYF TGCGCCAGCAGTGATAGCGGGGGGATCGGCACAGATACGCAGTATTTT
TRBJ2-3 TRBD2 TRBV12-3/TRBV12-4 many CASSFLTSGGPDTQYF TGTGCCAGCAGTTTCCTGACTAGCGGGGGGCCAGATACGCAGTATTTT
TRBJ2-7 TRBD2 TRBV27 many CASSLSTGLARYEQYF TGTGCCAGCAGTTTATCGACCGGACTAGCGCGATACGAGCAGTACTTC
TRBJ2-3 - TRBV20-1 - CSAPDRTGVADTQYF TGCAGTGCTCCAGACAGGACTGGAGTTGCAGATACGCAGTATTTT
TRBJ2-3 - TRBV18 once CASSPVTSNTDTQYF TGTGCCAGCTCACCTGTGACTAGTAACACAGATACGCAGTATTTT
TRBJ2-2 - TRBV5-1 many CASSLRASNTGELFF TGCGCCAGCAGCTTGCGTGCCAGCAACACCGGGGAGCTGTTTTTT
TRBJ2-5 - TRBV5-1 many CASSQDSYQETQYF TGCGCCAGCAGCCAGGACAGTTACCAAGAGACCCAGTACTTC
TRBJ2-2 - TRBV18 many CASSPSGSTGELFF TGTGCCAGCTCACCATCGGGTTCCACCGGGGAGCTGTTTTTT
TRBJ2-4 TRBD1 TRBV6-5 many CASSSRGLSTKNIQYF TGTGCCAGCAGTTCCAGGGGGCTGTCAACCAAAAACATTCAGTACTTC
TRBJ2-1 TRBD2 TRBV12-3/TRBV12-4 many CASSLALNQRGRYNEQFF TGTGCCAGCAGTTTAGCGCTAAACCAGCGGGGAAGATACAATGAGCAGTTCTTC
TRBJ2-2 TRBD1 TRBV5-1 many CASSLDTGTGATGELFF TGCGCCAGCAGCTTGGATACCGGGACAGGGGCGACCGGGGAGCTGTTTTTT
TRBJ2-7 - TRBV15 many CATSIRKDYEQYF TGTGCCACCAGCATTAGGAAGGACTACGAGCAGTACTTC
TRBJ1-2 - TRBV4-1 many CASSQLTGGFRDGYTF TGCGCCAGCAGCCAACTAACCGGGGGCTTTAGGGATGGCTACACCTTC
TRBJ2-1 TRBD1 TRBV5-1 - CASSDDRGVAKQFF TGCGCCAGCAGCGACGACAGGGGGGTAGCAAAGCAGTTCTTC
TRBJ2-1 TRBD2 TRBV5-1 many CASSSGTWLEQFF TGCGCCAGCAGCAGCGGGACGTGGCTTGAGCAGTTCTTC
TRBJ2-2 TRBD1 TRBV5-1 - CASSPGQENTGELFF TGCGCCAGCAGCCCGGGACAGGAAAACACCGGGGAGCTGTTTTTT
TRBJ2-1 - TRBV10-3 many CAIRDSNNEQFF TGTGCCATCAGGGACAGTAACAATGAGCAGTTCTTC
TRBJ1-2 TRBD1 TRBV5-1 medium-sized CANPTGKYGYTF TGCGCCAACCCGACAGGGAAGTATGGCTACACCTTC
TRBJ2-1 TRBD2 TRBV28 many CASISTSGGSDEQFF TGTGCCAGCATTTCGACTAGCGGGGGGTCTGATGAGCAGTTCTTC
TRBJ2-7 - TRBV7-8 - CASFSGGNSYEQYF TGTGCCAGCTTTTCTGGGGGAAACTCCTACGAGCAGTACTTC
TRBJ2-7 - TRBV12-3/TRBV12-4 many CASSLLISSRRANEQYF TGTGCCAGCAGTTTATTGATCAGTTCGCGCAGGGCGAACGAGCAGTACTTC
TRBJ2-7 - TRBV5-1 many CASSSSGNGNEQYF TGCGCCAGCAGCTCTTCAGGGAATGGGAACGAGCAGTACTTC
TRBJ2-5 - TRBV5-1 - CASSLVAGSQETQYF TGCGCCAGCAGCTTGGTTGCGGGGTCCCAAGAGACCCAGTACTTC
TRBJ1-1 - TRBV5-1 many CASSSQGGNTEAFF TGCGCCAGCAGCTCACAGGGAGGTAACACTGAAGCTTTCTTT
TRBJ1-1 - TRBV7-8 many CASSLDRPPEAFF TGTGCCAGCAGCTTAGATCGGCCACCTGAAGCTTTCTTT
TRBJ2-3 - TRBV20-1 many CSADPGTPALRQYF TGCAGTGCTGATCCCGGGACACCGGCCCTACGGCAGTATTTT
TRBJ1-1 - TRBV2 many CASSEQGLMNTEAFF TGTGCCAGCAGTGAGCAGGGGCTGATGAACACTGAAGCTTTCTTT
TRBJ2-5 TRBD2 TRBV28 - CASTWGGRETQYF TGTGCCAGCACCTGGGGGGGTCGAGAGACCCAGTACTTC
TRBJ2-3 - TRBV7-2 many CASSWASRLPDTQYF TGTGCCAGCAGCTGGGCGTCGAGACTTCCAGATACGCAGTATTTT
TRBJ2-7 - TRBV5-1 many CASSSVLDRSEQYF TGCGCCAGCAGCTCCGTTCTGGACCGGTCCGAGCAGTACTTC
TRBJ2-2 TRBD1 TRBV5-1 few CASSSGQGWARLTGELFF TGCGCCAGCAGCTCGGGACAGGGTTGGGCGCGGCTAACCGGGGAGCTGTTTTTT
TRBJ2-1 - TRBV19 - CASGAGGPYNEQFF TGTGCCAGTGGCGCAGGCGGGCCATACAATGAGCAGTTCTTC
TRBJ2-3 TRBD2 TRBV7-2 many CASSLASSGGGTDTQYF TGTGCCAGCAGCTTAGCCTCTAGCGGGGGAGGCACAGATACGCAGTATTTT
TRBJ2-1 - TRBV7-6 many CASSLESWRNEQFF TGTGCCAGCAGCTTAGAGTCTTGGCGAAATGAGCAGTTCTTC
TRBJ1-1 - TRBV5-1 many CASSFYRTNTEAFF TGCGCCAGCAGCTTCTACAGGACGAACACTGAAGCTTTCTTT
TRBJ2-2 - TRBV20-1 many CSARVAIPPTGELFF TGCAGTGCTAGAGTGGCTATTCCTCCTACCGGGGAGCTGTTTTTT
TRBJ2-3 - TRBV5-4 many CASSLGGQSTDTQYF TGCGCCAGCAGCTTGGGGGGACAGAGCACAGATACGCAGTATTTT
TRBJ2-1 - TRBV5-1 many CASSLTNNEQFF TGCGCCAGCAGCTTGACTAACAATGAGCAGTTCTTC
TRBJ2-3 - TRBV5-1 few CASSLMGFTDTQYF TGCGCCAGCAGCTTGATGGGGTTCACAGATACGCAGTATTTT
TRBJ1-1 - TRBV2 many CASTSGSGKAFF TGTGCCAGCACCTCTGGATCGGGAAAAGCTTTCTTT
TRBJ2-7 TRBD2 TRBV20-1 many CSAISTSGGLEQYF TGCAGTGCTATCTCTACTAGCGGGGGTCTCGAGCAGTACTTC
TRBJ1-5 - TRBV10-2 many CASRDTNQPQHF TGCGCCAGCCGGGACACGAATCAGCCCCAGCATTTT
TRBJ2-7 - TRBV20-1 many CSARAGGYEQYF TGCAGTGCTAGAGCGGGCGGGTACGAGCAGTACTTC